This is a list of T cell receptor beta chains from one sample in a study of cytomegalovirus exposure and HLA in healthy donors. This table comes from immunoSEQ multiplex PCR, and its TCRdb copy is limited to in-frame clones, with some not included. Here the sample spans 120,000 or so clones, 70% to 85% being singletons. Material for sequencing was PBMCs. These receptors all come from a woman in her forties or fifties in good health and CMV-seronegative. CDR3s include the opening cysteine and the closing phenylalanine or tryptophan. D genes are given only for firm matches. Where a row states a size, it is once, few, many or the class of an expanded clone; other rows omit it.

TRBJ2-7	few	-	14	TRBV19	TGTGCCAGTAGCATTAATTCGGGAGCCTACGAGCAGTACTTC	CASSINSGAYEQYF
TRBJ1-2	-	-	15	TRBV4-3	TGCGCCAGCAGCCAAGTAACCGGGGTTTTCTATGGCTACACCTTC	CASSQVTGVFYGYTF
TRBJ1-3	-	TRBD1	14	TRBV29-1	TGCAGCGTTGGGGGGACAGGGCCCGGAAACACCATATATTTT	CSVGGTGPGNTIYF
TRBJ1-2	once	-	14	TRBV9	TGTGCCAGCAGCGTTACTACAGGGAACTATGGCTACACCTTC	CASSVTTGNYGYTF
TRBJ2-1	-	-	12	TRBV28	TGTCCCGGGGAAGGGTCCTACAATGAGCAGTTCTTC	CPGEGSYNEQFF
TRBJ2-1	-	-	15	TRBV5-1	TGCGCCAGCAGCTTGGGGTCGGGAGCCTACAATGAGCAGTTCTTC	CASSLGSGAYNEQFF
TRBJ1-1	-	-	14	TRBV28	TGTGCCAGCAGTTCCCCAGTCCTGAACACTGAAGCTTTCTTT	CASSSPVLNTEAFF
TRBJ2-3	-	TRBD2	17	TRBV27	TGTGCCAGCAGGCCGGGACTAGCGGGAGTCCTGCCGTATACGCAGTATTTT	CASRPGLAGVLPYTQYF
TRBJ1-5	once	-	15	TRBV28	TGTGCCAGCAGTCCGCCGGCCGGGGGCAATCAGCCCCAGCATTTT	CASSPPAGGNQPQHF
TRBJ1-1	-	-	14	TRBV5-4	TGTGCCAGCAGCTTGACAGGGAGGGACACTGAAGCTTTCTTT	CASSLTGRDTEAFF
TRBJ2-1	-	-	15	TRBV28	TGTGCCAGCAACCCCCCGGCGGGAAGGTACAATGAGCAGTTCTTC	CASNPPAGRYNEQFF
TRBJ2-3	-	TRBD1	15	TRBV19	TGTGCCAGTAGTATCCGGGACAGGGGCACAGATACGCAGTATTTT	CASSIRDRGTDTQYF
TRBJ1-2	-	TRBD1	13	TRBV6-1	TGTGCCAGCAAAGAGACAGGGCTATATGGCTACACCTTC	CASKETGLYGYTF
TRBJ1-6	-	TRBD1	15	TRBV7-9	TGTGCCAGCAGCATCACAGGGGAGAAAGGGTCACCCCTCCACTTT	CASSITGEKGSPLHF
TRBJ2-5	-	-	14	TRBV7-9	TGTGCCAGCAGCCTTACCGGGACAAGGGAGACCCAGTACTTC	CASSLTGTRETQYF
TRBJ1-1	-	TRBD1	13	TRBV2	TGTGCCAGCAGAGAAGGGGGCAACACTGAAGCTTTCTTT	CASREGGNTEAFF
TRBJ2-7	few	-	14	TRBV4-2	TGTGCCAGCAGCCAATCGGGGGAAGCCTACGAGCAGTACTTC	CASSQSGEAYEQYF
TRBJ1-1	few	TRBD1	14	TRBV27	TGTGCCAGCAGTTTAAACAGGGGAGTCACTGAAGCTTTCTTT	CASSLNRGVTEAFF
TRBJ2-1	-	-	12	TRBV27	TGTGCCACCCACGGGCTAGCCCATGAGCAGTTCTTC	CATHGLAHEQFF
TRBJ2-3	-	-	13	TRBV4-2	TGTGCCAGCTGCCGACTAGTCGGAGATACGCAGTATTTT	CASCRLVGDTQYF
TRBJ2-7	-	TRBD2	16	TRBV5-1	TGCGCCAGCAGCTTGGCCGCGGGAGAGGCGTCCTACGAGCAGTACTTC	CASSLAAGEASYEQYF
TRBJ2-3	-	TRBD2	14	TRBV6-1	TGTGCCAGCAGTGAATTAGCGGGTCGAGATACGCAGTATTTT	CASSELAGRDTQYF
TRBJ2-7	-	-	12	TRBV7-9	TGTTCCAGCAGCCTACAGGGGAGGGAGCAGTACTTC	CSSSLQGREQYF
TRBJ2-3	-	-	12	TRBV11-2	TGTGCCAGCATGCGAGCGGACGGGAGACAGTATTTT	CASMRADGRQYF
TRBJ2-5	-	TRBD2	17	TRBV7-9	TGTTCCAGCAGCACCCTAGCGGGAGGGATTCTCAGTGAGACCCAGTACTTC	CSSSTLAGGILSETQYF